The 21 T cell receptor beta chains in this list originate from one sample, sequenced in a study of technical replicates of blood from a few donors. Assay: immunoSEQ multiplex PCR; the TCRdb copy retains only in-frame clones and omits some. This repertoire shows about 64,000 clones, approximately 86% found once; its top ten account for around 5.1%. Sequencing was performed on PBMCs. Every receptor here comes from a human donor in good health. Some clones in this sample may be carry-over from other donors' samples.

A single count supports this clone. The chain has TRBV18 and TRBJ2-5; D may be TRBD1 (6 bases). The CDR3 length is 15 residues. Germline assignment: CDR1 KGHSH and CDR2 LQKENI. Deletions cut 6 bases from V and 1 base from J, with 15 bases between. Here the CDR3 reads CASSKQTGGQETQYF. The CDR3 coding sequence is TGTGCCAGCTCGAAACAGACAGGAGGCCAAGAGACCCAGTACTTC.

This clone appeared a single time. CDR3 DNA sequence: TGTGCCAGCAGCTTAGGGCGGGCGGCTAGCGGGGAGACCCAGTACTTC. This translates into CASSLGRAASGETQYF. The V gene is TRBV7-2, the J gene TRBJ2-5; 8 nucleotides match TRBD2. This CDR3 is built from 16 residues. After removal of 1 base from V and 5 bases from J, the junction contained 9 bases not matched to a gene. The V gene's germline CDR1 is SGHTA and CDR2 FQGNSA.

CDR3 in DNA: TGTGCCAGCAGTTTAGAGAAATATAATTCACCCCTCCACTTT. Protein product: CASSLEKYNSPLHF. The chain employs TRBV27 and TRBJ1-6; D remains unclear. The CDR3 spans 14 residues. Germline CDR1 is MNHEY and CDR2 is SMNVEV (reference sequence). V was pared by 2 bases and J by 4 bases, with 6 bases between.

This clone counts as large. The chain recombines TRBV19 with TRBJ2-5; D perhaps matches TRBD2 (7 bases). From germline, CDR1 is LNHDA and CDR2 SQIVND (reference sequence). The CDR3 runs to 14 residues. Trimming removed 3 bases from V and 3 bases from J, with 11 bases in between. The CDR3: CASSMGAGEETQYF. The CDR3 nucleotides are TGTGCCAGTAGTATGGGGGCGGGGGAAGAGACCCAGTACTTC. The full variable domain, with the rest looked up from reference TRBV19 and TRBJ2-5, is DGGITQSPKYLFRKEGQNVTLSCEQNLNHDAMYWYRQDPGQGLRLIYYSQIVNDFQKGDIAEGYSVSREKKESFPLTVTSAQKNPTAFYLCASSMGAGEETQYFGPGTRLLVL.

In its sample, this clone was seen once. The chain has TRBV5-4 and TRBJ2-7; 7 bases agree with TRBD2. The trim removed 0 bases at V and 3 bases at J, leaving 3 bases unmatched. There are 14 residues in the CDR3. CDR1 is SGHNT, CDR2 YYREEE, per germline (reference sequence). This CDR3 is CASSLEGGDYEQYF. The DNA of the CDR3 is TGTGCCAGCAGCTTGGAGGGAGGGGACTACGAGCAGTACTTC.

The chain joins TRBV18 to TRBJ2-7, with D maybe TRBD2 (6 bases). This CDR3 spans 15 amino acids. Trimming shortened V by 3 bases and J by 4 bases, and 16 bases separated the two germline ends. Germline V lookup: CDR1 KGHSH, CDR2 LQKENI. CDR3 in amino acids: CASSPRPLGGYEQYF. Here the CDR3 DNA reads TGTGCCAGCTCACCTCGACCCCTCGGGGGATACGAGCAGTACTTC.

This sequence joins TRBV30 and TRBJ1-3; D unclear. The germline V gene encodes CDR1 GTSNPN and CDR2 SVGIG (reference sequence). The CDR3 loop spans 13 amino acids. V was shortened by 5 bases and J by 4 bases, with 12 bases between the two germline ends. The chain's CDR3 is CAWSQAAGNTIYF. The CDR3 DNA reads TGTGCCTGGTCCCAGGCAGCCGGAAACACCATATATTTT.

The V call is TRBV5-1, the J call TRBJ2-3; maybe TRBD2 (5 bases). Germline loops: CDR1 SGHRS, CDR2 YFSETQ. This CDR3 region has 14 residues. Deletions cut 2 bases from V and 2 bases from J, with 9 bases between. The CDR3 is CASSFGDSTDTQYF. The CDR3 coding sequence is TGCGCCAGCAGCTTCGGGGATTCCACAGATACGCAGTATTTT. Complete variable domain (other parts from reference TRBV5-1 and TRBJ2-3): KAGVTQTPRYLIKTRGQQVTLSCSPISGHRSVSWYQQTPGQGLQFLFEYFSETQRNKGNFPGRFSGRQFSNSRSEMNVSTLELGDSALYLCASSFGDSTDTQYFGPGTRLTVL.

This chain uses TRBV4-2 with TRBJ1-2; 8 bases match TRBD1. This CDR3 is 13 amino acids long. Unmatched junction bases numbered 3, after V lost 3 bases and J lost 6 bases. Per the germline V gene, CDR1 is LGHNA and CDR2 is YNFKEQ. The CDR3 here is CASSQTGVNGYTF. CDR3 nucleotide sequence: TGTGCCAGCAGCCAGACAGGGGTTAATGGCTACACCTTC.

The V and J genes are TRBV10-3 and TRBJ1-5; D not certain. CDR3 length: 14 residues. Trimming took off 2 bases at V and 9 bases at J, with 14 bases between the two ends. The germline gives CDR1 ENHRY, CDR2 SYGVKD. The chain's CDR3 is CAISEGGPTPPQHF. CDR3 in DNA: TGTGCCATCAGTGAGGGAGGACCCACGCCGCCCCAGCATTTT.

This clone was recorded a few times. V gene TRBV7-2 combines with J gene TRBJ1-1; D perhaps matches TRBD1 (5 bases). The CDR3 covers 14 residues. The germline V gene has CDR1 SGHTA and CDR2 FQGNSA. The V gene lost 0 bases and the J gene lost 4 bases, with 9 bases spanning the gap. The CDR3 nucleotides read TGTGCCAGCAGCTTAGCTTCTGGGGCCACTGAAGCTTTCTTT. As protein: CASSLASGATEAFF.

The genes are TRBV6-5 and TRBJ1-1; D not resolved. The CDR3 has 15 residues. CDR1 MNHEY and CDR2 SVGAGI come from the germline V gene. V lost 4 bases to trimming and J lost 1 base, with 13 bases between them. CDR3 sequence (DNA): TGTGCCAGCAGTTCACCCCGCCGCGGGAACACTGAAGCTTTCTTT. Its protein is CASSSPRRGNTEAFF.

The rearrangement joins TRBV30 to TRBJ1-4; D perhaps matches TRBD1 (6 bases). The CDR3 runs to 14 residues. V lost 5 bases to trimming and J lost 8 bases, with 18 bases between them. CDR1 GTSNPN and CDR2 SVGIG come from the germline V gene (reference sequence). The chain's CDR3 is CAWGRGGIGEKLFF. The CDR3 nucleotides read TGTGCCTGGGGAAGGGGGGGGATCGGGGAAAAACTGTTTTTT.

This chain joins TRBV10-3 and TRBJ2-1, with 7 bases fitting TRBD2. In germline, CDR1 is ENHRY, CDR2 SYGVKD. Losses at the gene ends were 6 bases for V and 6 bases for J; bases not matched to a gene: 8. This CDR3 is 14 amino acids long. CDR3 in DNA: TGTGCCATCAGGCGGGAGAGCTCGGGCAATGAGCAGTTCTTC. Its protein is CAIRRESSGNEQFF.

This CDR3 is CASSFTGQIDEQFF. The DNA for the CDR3 is TGTGCCAGCAGCTTCACAGGGCAAATCGATGAGCAGTTCTTC. The chain carries TRBV7-3 and TRBJ2-1; a weak D match, TRBD1 (6 bases). The germline V gene has CDR1 SGHTA and CDR2 FQGTGA. The CDR3 consists of 14 residues. V lost 3 bases and J 8 bases, leaving 14 bases between the germline ends. Combining the CDR3 with reference TRBV7-3 and TRBJ2-1 gives the whole variable domain GAGVSQTPSNKVTEKGKYVELRCDPISGHTALYWYRQSLGQGPEFLIYFQGTGAADDSGLPNDRFFAVRPEGSVSTLKIQRTERGDSAVYLCASSFTGQIDEQFFGPGTRLTVL.

J is TRBJ2-1 and V is TRBV19; D perhaps matches TRBD1 (5 bases). CDR1 is LNHDA and CDR2 is SQIVND in the germline V gene (reference sequence). V lost 7 bases and J 0 bases, leaving 13 bases between the germline ends. The CDR3 has 15 residues. The CDR3, as DNA: TGTGCCAGTAAGCAGGGATTCAGCTCCTACAATGAGCAGTTCTTC. Amino acid sequence: CASKQGFSSYNEQFF.

V gene TRBV7-9 combines with J gene TRBJ1-6, with D unresolved. CDR1 is SEHNR and CDR2 is FQNEAQ in the germline V gene (reference sequence). V lost 3 bases and J 10 bases, leaving 10 bases between the germline ends. This CDR3 spans 13 amino acids. CDR3: CASSFTSVSPLHF. The CDR3 region has the DNA TGTGCCAGCAGCTTCACAAGCGTATCACCCCTCCACTTT.

This clone was picked up a small number of times. The genes are TRBV19 and TRBJ1-1; the match to TRBD1 covers 8 bases. Per germline, CDR1 LNHDA and CDR2 SQIVND (reference sequence). V shed 9 bases and J 6 bases; nucleotides not matched to a gene: 15. CDR3 length equals 15 residues. The CDR3 region is CASPRKDRGLSEAFF. The DNA of the CDR3 is TGTGCCAGCCCACGGAAAGACAGGGGCCTCTCTGAAGCTTTCTTT.

The chain combines TRBV2 with TRBJ1-4; no clear D. CDR3 size: 14 residues. Germline values: CDR1 SNHLY, CDR2 FYNNEI. The ends were cut back, 4 bases at V and 7 bases at J, with 13 bases in the middle. CDR3 loop: CASSAPGAAEKLFF. CDR3 nucleotides: TGTGCCAGCAGTGCCCCAGGAGCGGCTGAAAAACTGTTTTTT.

The chain recombines TRBV12-5 with TRBJ2-3; no firm D call. The CDR3 extends over 14 amino acids. V was clipped by 2 bases and J by 2 bases, with 8 bases between them. CDR1 and CDR2 from the germline V gene are LGHNT and FRNRAP. The CDR3 sequence: CASGLLYPTDTQYF. CDR3 coding DNA: TGTGCTAGTGGTTTGTTATATCCCACAGATACGCAGTATTTT.

The table lists this clone with a count of one. The chain links TRBV6-4 to TRBJ2-2, with TRBD2 matching 13 bases. Germline assignment: CDR1 MRHNA and CDR2 SNTAGT. V was pared by 2 bases and J by 4 bases, with 7 bases of the junction left unmatched. The CDR3 is made up of 18 amino acids. The CDR3 bases are TGTGCCAGCAGTGACACAGTGACTAGCGGGGGGCCCACCGGGGAGCTGTTTTTT. It is translated as CASSDTVTSGGPTGELFF.